The 29 T cell receptor beta chains below all came from one sample that was sequenced in a study of T cell responses to AZD1222 COVID-19 vaccine. Measured with immunoSEQ multiplex PCR; TCRdb has only the in-frame clones, and not every one. The table records 100,000 to 150,000 clones, around 90% of them present only once. This specimen was peripheral blood, taken on day 0 of AZD1222 vaccination. The receptors stem from an adult in good health.

This clone turned up a few times. V gene TRBV18 combines with J gene TRBJ1-6, with D perhaps TRBD1 (5 bases). The V end lost 3 bases, the J end lost 10 bases, and 13 bases lay between the germline ends. Per germline, CDR1 KGHSH and CDR2 LQKENI. The CDR3 has 14 amino acids. The CDR3 DNA reads as TGTGCCAGCTCACCTCCCCAGGGTGCCTCACCCCTCCACTTT. Amino acid sequence: CASSPPQGASPLHF.

The CDR3 loop reads CASSLGGMNTDTQYF. As DNA, the CDR3 is TGTGCCAGCAGCTTGGGGGGGATGAACACAGATACGCAGTATTTT. The chain recombines TRBV7-6 with TRBJ2-3; TRBD2 aligns across 7 bases. Germline CDR1 is SGHVS and CDR2 is FNYEAQ. Trimming removed 3 bases from V and 2 bases from J; junction bases left unmatched: 5. This CDR3 is 15 amino acids long.

This clone was recorded a few times. The V call is TRBV5-4, the J call TRBJ1-4; the match to TRBD1 covers 8 bases. The germline V gene has CDR1 SGHNT and CDR2 YYREEE (reference sequence). The CDR3 is made up of 13 amino acids. Trimming took 8 bases from V and 8 from J; bases not matched to a gene: 8. Written as DNA, the CDR3 is TGTGCCAGACGACAGGGGAAGTTGGAAAAACTGTTTTTT. As protein: CARRQGKLEKLFF.

The V gene is TRBV6-5, the J gene TRBJ1-1, with D possibly TRBD1 on 6 matching bases. The CDR3 consists of 14 residues. Germline V CDR1 and CDR2: MNHEY, SVGAGI. The germline V and J ends were trimmed by 6 bases and 8 bases, with 19 bases remaining between them. CDR3: CASSDPGQRREAFF. The CDR3 bases are TGTGCCAGCAGCGATCCCGGACAGCGGCGAGAAGCTTTCTTT.

In its sample, this clone was seen once. CDR3 protein: CASSYGNRGFEAFF. The CDR3 region has the DNA TGTGCCAGCAGTTACGGAAACAGGGGGTTCGAAGCTTTCTTT. The chain is built from TRBV6-5 and TRBJ1-1, with TRBD1 matching 8 bases. Germline trimming cut 2 bases from V and 8 bases from J; bases unmatched to any gene: 7. From germline, CDR1 is MNHEY and CDR2 SVGAGI. This CDR3 has 14 amino acids.

The rearrangement links TRBV2 to TRBJ1-1; D call uncertain. The ends were cut back, 0 bases at V and 6 bases at J, with 11 bases in the middle. The CDR3 extends over 14 amino acids. The V gene's germline CDR1 is SNHLY and CDR2 FYNNEI. The CDR3 DNA sequence: TGTGCCAGCAGTGAAGCAACTATAATTTCTGAAGCTTTCTTT. Translation: CASSEATIISEAFF.

The genes are TRBV6-5 and TRBJ1-6; D remains ambiguous. CDR3 size: 15 residues. CDR1 and CDR2 (germline): MNHEY, SVGAGI. Deletions cut 5 bases from V and 7 bases from J, with 15 bases between. CDR3 nucleotide sequence: TGTGCCAGCAGTACGGACGGTCTAGGAAATTCACCCCTCCACTTT. Residues: CASSTDGLGNSPLHF.

The chain carries TRBV7-2 and TRBJ1-5; weak D call: TRBD1 (6 bases). The V end lost 2 bases, the J end lost 0 bases, and 14 bases lay between the germline ends. The CDR3 has 17 residues. From germline, CDR1 is SGHTA and CDR2 FQGNSA. As DNA, the CDR3 is TGTGCCAGCAGCTTATACCCCGGGGGCAATAGCAATCAGCCCCAGCATTTT. Protein: CASSLYPGGNSNQPQHF.

The chain uses TRBV28 and TRBJ2-7; possible D gene TRBD1, 5 bases. Germline CDR1 MDHEN, CDR2 SYDVKM. CDR3 length: 15 amino acids. With 2 bases removed from V and 0 bases from J, the gap between germline ends came to 11 bases. The CDR3 DNA follows: TGTGCCAGCAGTTTACCAGGGTCCATCTCCTACGAGCAGTACTTC. Residues: CASSLPGSISYEQYF.

The CDR3 DNA is TGTGCCAGCAGTTTATTCACCATGAACACTGAAGCTTTCTTT. Translating it yields CASSLFTMNTEAFF. The chain is built from TRBV28 and TRBJ1-1; no reliable D call. V lost 1 base and J lost 0, with 6 bases in between. The germline gives CDR1 MDHEN, CDR2 SYDVKM. The CDR3 length is 14 residues.

The chain couples TRBV7-3 to TRBJ1-6; D might be TRBD1 (6 bases). The V gene's germline CDR1 is SGHTA and CDR2 FQGTGA. This CDR3 is 15 amino acids long. Trimming pared 1 base from V and 7 bases from J, leaving 11 bases between. The chain's CDR3 is CASSLNPTGNSPLHF. CDR3 nucleotides: TGTGCCAGCAGCTTAAACCCGACAGGCAATTCACCCCTCCACTTT.

V is TRBV7-9 and J is TRBJ1-5; TRBD1 might be the D (5 bases). Germline CDR1 SEHNR, CDR2 FQNEAQ (reference sequence). Between the trimmed V and J ends, which lost 0 bases and 0 bases, there was a span of 12 bases. The CDR3 length is 17 residues. CDR3 residues: CASSLAWGPYSNQPQHF. The CDR3 DNA reads as TGTGCCAGCAGCTTAGCCTGGGGCCCGTATAGCAATCAGCCCCAGCATTTT.

The chain recombines TRBV7-9 with TRBJ1-5; D gene unclear. Trimming took 1 base from V and 1 from J, leaving 5 bases between them. Germline CDR1 and CDR2: SEHNR and FQNEAQ (reference sequence). This CDR3 has 14 amino acids. The DNA for the CDR3 is TGTGCCAGCAGCTTAGACCAGAGCAATCAGCCCCAGCATTTT. This encodes CASSLDQSNQPQHF.

This chain connects TRBV9 to TRBJ1-2; D unresolved. The CDR3 is 15 residues long. Germline-derived CDR1 and CDR2 are SGDLS and YYNGEE. V lost 0 bases, J lost 2 bases, and 11 bases lay in between. The CDR3: CASSVASDTNYGYTF. The CDR3 DNA reads TGTGCCAGCAGCGTAGCGTCGGATACAAACTATGGCTACACCTTC.

The chain joins TRBV6-2 or TRBV6-3 to TRBJ2-2; tentatively, D is TRBD1 or TRBD2 (5 bases each). In germline, CDR1 is MNHEY, CDR2 SVGEGT. Between the trimmed V and J ends, which lost 5 bases and 3 bases, there was a span of 13 bases. The CDR3 has 15 residues. The chain's CDR3 is CASSLWDGHTGELFF. The CDR3, as DNA: TGTGCCAGCAGTCTGTGGGACGGTCACACCGGGGAGCTGTTTTTT.

This chain joins TRBV20-1 and TRBJ1-6, with D possibly being TRBD1 (6 bases). Germline CDR1 and CDR2: DFQATT and SNEGSKA (reference sequence). The V end lost 3 bases, the J end lost 5 bases, and 17 bases lay between the germline ends. The CDR3 is 16 residues long. The CDR3 region has the DNA TGCAGTGCTAGTTTGGGGGCTTCTAGAAATAATTCACCCCTCCACTTT. As protein: CSASLGASRNNSPLHF.

V usage is TRBV2 and J usage is TRBJ1-4; the D gene is possibly TRBD1 (5 bases). There are 14 residues in the CDR3. Trimming pared 6 bases from V and 3 bases from J, leaving 11 bases between. Germline CDR1 is SNHLY and CDR2 is FYNNEI. The CDR3: CASRLRVANEKLFF. The CDR3 DNA reads as TGTGCCAGCAGGCTCAGGGTTGCTAATGAAAAACTGTTTTTT.

This clone was counted a single time. The chain joins TRBV5-1 to TRBJ2-3, with 8 positions matching TRBD1. With V trimmed by 4 bases and J by 3 bases, 10 bases remained unmatched. In germline, CDR1 is SGHRS, CDR2 YFSETQ. The CDR3 sequence is 16 residues long. CDR3 DNA: TGCGCCAGCAGCCTTCCAGGGGGCGCAATTACAGATACGCAGTATTTT. Its protein product is CASSLPGGAITDTQYF.

This sequence joins TRBV4-1 and TRBJ1-4; 7 positions agree with TRBD1. The CDR3 extends over 16 amino acids. The junction had 9 bases not matched to a gene; V was cut back by 3 bases and J by 5 bases. The germline V gene has CDR1 MGHRA and CDR2 YSYEKL. This CDR3 reads CASSHPPGQPNEKLFF. CDR3 nucleotides: TGCGCCAGCAGCCACCCACCGGGACAGCCGAATGAAAAACTGTTTTTT.

The rearrangement uses TRBV19 and TRBJ1-5; 10 bases match TRBD1. The CDR3 has 16 amino acids. The germline CDR1 and CDR2 sequences are LNHDA and SQIVND (reference sequence). Trimming at V came to 4 bases and at J to 5 bases, leaving 8 bases not matched to a gene. DNA of the CDR3: TGTGCCAGTAGTAGACCGGGACAGGGGTCGGATCAGCCCCAGCATTTT. Residues: CASSRPGQGSDQPQHF.

V gene TRBV5-1 combines with J gene TRBJ2-7; no clear D gene. Trimming pared 0 bases from V and 6 bases from J, leaving 10 bases between. This CDR3 contains 13 residues. Germline V CDR1 and CDR2: SGHRS, YFSETQ. The CDR3 reads CASSLGSLGEQYF. DNA for the CDR3: TGCGCCAGCAGCTTGGGTTCTCTTGGCGAGCAGTACTTC.

This rearrangement joins TRBV11-1 to TRBJ2-7; D is undetermined. Germline V gene sequence: CDR1 SGHAT, CDR2 FQDESV (reference sequence). The CDR3 sequence is 15 residues long. V dropped 5 bases and J dropped 2 bases, with 16 bases sitting between them. The CDR3 DNA reads TGTGCCAGCAGCAACCGACGGTACTCCACCTACGAGCAGTACTTC. Encoded protein: CASSNRRYSTYEQYF.

V and J are TRBV27 and TRBJ2-3; 7 bases are shared with TRBD2. From germline, CDR1 is MNHEY and CDR2 SMNVEV (reference sequence). The CDR3 length is 12 residues. Trimming cost V 5 bases and J 11 bases; bases outside gene matches: 7. CDR3 in amino acids: CASSNTSVQQYF. Here the CDR3 DNA reads TGTGCCAGCAGTAACACTAGCGTACAGCAGTATTTT.

The rearrangement uses TRBV7-6 and TRBJ2-7, with TRBD1 as a possible D gene (6 bases). There are 15 residues in the CDR3. Germline CDR1 and CDR2: SGHVS and FNYEAQ. The V end lost 0 bases, the J end lost 3 bases, and 12 bases lay between the germline ends. The CDR3 region is CASSLAQGPYYEQYF. The DNA for the CDR3 is TGTGCCAGCAGCTTAGCGCAGGGGCCTTACTACGAGCAGTACTTC.

This rearrangement joins TRBV7-9 to TRBJ2-4, with TRBD1 matching over 9 bases. Germline loops: CDR1 SEHNR, CDR2 FQNEAQ (reference sequence). J lost 6 bases, V lost 5 bases, and 8 bases had no gene match. The CDR3 extends over 15 amino acids. In nucleotides, the CDR3 is TGTGCCAGCAGCAAAGACAGGGGGTTGAGAAACATTCAGTACTTC. It encodes CASSKDRGLRNIQYF.

The rearrangement uses TRBV19 and TRBJ1-4; D gene ambiguous. V lost 7 bases and J 0 bases, leaving 12 bases between the germline ends. The CDR3 runs to 15 residues. Germline lookup yields CDR1 LNHDA and CDR2 SQIVND (reference sequence). CDR3 DNA sequence: TGTGCCAGTAAAGGGTCTACTGCAACTAATGAAAAACTGTTTTTT. Encoded protein: CASKGSTATNEKLFF.

The chain combines TRBV29-1 with TRBJ2-7; 11 nucleotides align to TRBD1. Germline CDR1 is SQVTM and CDR2 is ANQGSEA. CDR3 length equals 14 residues. V lost 4 bases and J lost 2; bases outside the gene matches: 4. CDR3 coding DNA: TGCAGCGTTGGGGGACAGGGGGAACCCTACGAGCAGTACTTC. As protein: CSVGGQGEPYEQYF.

The gene calls are TRBV19 and TRBJ1-2; 7 nucleotides line up with TRBD1. Trimming cost V 1 base and J 7 bases; bases outside gene matches: 9. Germline assignment: CDR1 LNHDA and CDR2 SQIVND (reference sequence). CDR3 size: 15 residues. In DNA, the CDR3 is TGTGCCAGTAGTATAGTCACAGGGGAAATCTCTGGCTACACCTTC. Translating gives CASSIVTGEISGYTF.

The rearrangement uses TRBV6-2 or TRBV6-3 and TRBJ1-4; D perhaps matches TRBD1 (5 bases). The germline V gene encodes CDR1 MNHEY and CDR2 SVGEGT. With 5 bases removed from V and 8 bases from J, the gap between germline ends came to 18 bases. CDR3 length: 15 residues. In DNA form, the CDR3 reads TGTGCCAGCAGTGGATACGGGGCCGAAGAGGAAAAACTGTTTTTT. Encoded protein: CASSGYGAEEEKLFF.